This T cell receptor beta chain appears in the sequencing data of a study of CD8+ T cells in alopecia areata. V was pared by 4 bases and J by 1 base, with 14 bases between. The CDR3 runs 16 residues. CDR1 is MNHNS, CDR2 SASEGT, per germline. As to treatment: oral pan-JAK inhibitor, 5-10 mg twice daily. In each case, RNA was isolated and then reverse transcribed into cDNA as the sequencing template. The data were produced by immunoSEQ multiplex PCR, yet TCRdb's version contains in-frame clones alone and is incomplete. The sample contains about 200,000 clones, roughly two fifths of which appear only once.

The source is a human donor with alopecia areata. This rearrangement joins TRBV6-1 to TRBJ1-5; tentatively, D is TRBD1 (6 bases). Specimen: CD4+ T cells sorted from blood, collected at approximately week 34, from a patient treated with tofacitinib. The CDR3, as DNA: TGTGCCAGCAGTGGATCGGGACACATCAGCAATCAGCCCCAGCATTTT. Its translation: CASSGSGHISNQPQHF.